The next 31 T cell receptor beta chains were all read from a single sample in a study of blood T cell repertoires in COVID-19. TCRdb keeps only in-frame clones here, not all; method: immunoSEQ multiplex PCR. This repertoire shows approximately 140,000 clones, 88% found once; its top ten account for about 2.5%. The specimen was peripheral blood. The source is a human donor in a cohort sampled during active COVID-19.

The CDR3 here is CAWSDGTSGYNEQFF. In DNA, the CDR3 is TGTGCCTGGAGTGACGGGACTAGCGGTTACAATGAGCAGTTCTTC. The V gene is TRBV30, the J gene TRBJ2-1; 11 bases are shared with TRBD2. The trim removed 1 base at V and 4 bases at J, leaving 3 bases unmatched. Germline lookup yields CDR1 GTSNPN and CDR2 SVGIG (reference sequence). This CDR3 comprises 15 residues. Complete variable domain (other parts from reference TRBV30 and TRBJ2-1): SQTIHQWPATLVQPVGSPLSLECTVEGTSNPNLYWYRQAAGRGLQLLFYSVGIGQISSEVPQNLSASRPQDRQFILSSKKLLLSDSGFYLCAWSDGTSGYNEQFFGPGTRLTVL.

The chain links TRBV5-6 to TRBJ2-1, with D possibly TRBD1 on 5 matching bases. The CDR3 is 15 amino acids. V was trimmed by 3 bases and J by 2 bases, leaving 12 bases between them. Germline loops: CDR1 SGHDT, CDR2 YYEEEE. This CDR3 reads CASSSPRVAYNEQFF. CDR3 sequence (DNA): TGTGCCAGCAGCTCACCCAGGGTTGCCTACAATGAGCAGTTCTTC.

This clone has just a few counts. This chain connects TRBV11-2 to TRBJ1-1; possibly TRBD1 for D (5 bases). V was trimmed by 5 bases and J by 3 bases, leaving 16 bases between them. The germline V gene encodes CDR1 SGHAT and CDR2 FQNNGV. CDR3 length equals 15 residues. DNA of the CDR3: TGTGCCAGCAGCAGAGAGGGAGCGGGGGACACTGAAGCTTTCTTT. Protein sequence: CASSREGAGDTEAFF.

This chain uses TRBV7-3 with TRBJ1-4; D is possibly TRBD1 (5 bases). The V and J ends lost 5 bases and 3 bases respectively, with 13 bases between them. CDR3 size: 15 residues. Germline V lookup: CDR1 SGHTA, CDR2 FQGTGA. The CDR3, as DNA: TGTGCCAGCAGCATACGAGGAGGGGCTAATGAAAAACTGTTTTTT. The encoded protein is CASSIRGGANEKLFF.

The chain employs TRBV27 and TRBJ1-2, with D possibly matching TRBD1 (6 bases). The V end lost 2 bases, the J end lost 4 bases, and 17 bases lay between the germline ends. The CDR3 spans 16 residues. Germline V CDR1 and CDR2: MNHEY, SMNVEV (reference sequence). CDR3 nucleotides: TGTGCCAGCAGTTTAGGCGGGGGGCGCGGTCGCTATGGCTACACCTTC. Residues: CASSLGGGRGRYGYTF.

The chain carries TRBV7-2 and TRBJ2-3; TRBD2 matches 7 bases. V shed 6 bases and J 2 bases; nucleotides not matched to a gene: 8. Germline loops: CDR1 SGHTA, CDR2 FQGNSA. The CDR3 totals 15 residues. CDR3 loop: CASSLTSATTDTQYF. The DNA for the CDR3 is TGTGCCAGCAGTTTAACTAGCGCTACCACAGATACGCAGTATTTT.

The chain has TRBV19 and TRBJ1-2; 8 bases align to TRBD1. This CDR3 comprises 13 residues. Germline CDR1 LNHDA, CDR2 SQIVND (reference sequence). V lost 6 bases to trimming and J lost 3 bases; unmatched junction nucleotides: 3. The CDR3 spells CASRQDRDYGYTF. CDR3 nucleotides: TGTGCCAGTAGACAGGACAGGGACTATGGCTACACCTTC.

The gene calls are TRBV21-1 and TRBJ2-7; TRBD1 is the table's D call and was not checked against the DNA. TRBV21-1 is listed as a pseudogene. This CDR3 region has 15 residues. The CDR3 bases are TGTGCCAGCAGCAGGAGCCTTGGACATGACTACGAGCAGTACTTC. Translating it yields CASSRSLGHDYEQYF.

The CDR3 region is CASSVVAVEFAEAFF. The DNA for the CDR3 is TGTGCCAGCAGCGTAGTAGCGGTAGAATTCGCTGAAGCTTTCTTT. The chain couples TRBV9 to TRBJ1-1; D gene unclear. V lost 0 bases to trimming and J lost 6 bases, with 15 bases between them. The germline CDR1 and CDR2 sequences are SGDLS and YYNGEE. There are 15 residues in the CDR3.

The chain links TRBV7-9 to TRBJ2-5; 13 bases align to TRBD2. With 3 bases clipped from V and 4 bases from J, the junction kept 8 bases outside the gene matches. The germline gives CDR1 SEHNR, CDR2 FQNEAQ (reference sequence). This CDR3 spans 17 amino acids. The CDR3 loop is CASSLEPGLAGRETQYF. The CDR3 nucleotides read TGTGCCAGCAGCTTGGAGCCGGGACTAGCGGGAAGAGAGACCCAGTACTTC.

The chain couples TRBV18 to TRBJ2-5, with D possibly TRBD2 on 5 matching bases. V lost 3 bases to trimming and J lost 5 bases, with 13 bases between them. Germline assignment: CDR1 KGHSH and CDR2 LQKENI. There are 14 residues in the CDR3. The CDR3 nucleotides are TGTGCCAGCTCACCCCCGGAGAGGAGGGAGACCCAGTACTTC. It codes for CASSPPERRETQYF. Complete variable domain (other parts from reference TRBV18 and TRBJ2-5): NAGVMQNPRHLVRRRGQEARLRCSPMKGHSHVYWYRQLPEEGLKFMVYLQKENIIDESGMPKERFSAEFPKEGPSILRIQQVVRGDSAAYFCASSPPERRETQYFGPGTRLLVL.

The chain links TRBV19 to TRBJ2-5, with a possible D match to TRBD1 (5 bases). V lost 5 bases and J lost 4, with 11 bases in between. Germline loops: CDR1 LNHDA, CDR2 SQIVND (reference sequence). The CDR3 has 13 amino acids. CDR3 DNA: TGTGCCAGTAGTCAGGGTAACGTAGAGACCCAGTACTTC. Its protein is CASSQGNVETQYF.

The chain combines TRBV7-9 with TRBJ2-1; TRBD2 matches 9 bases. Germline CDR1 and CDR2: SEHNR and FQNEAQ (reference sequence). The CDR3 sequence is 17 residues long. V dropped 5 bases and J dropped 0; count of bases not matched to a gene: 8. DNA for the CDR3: TGTGCCAGCAGCCTGCGACTAGCGGTTAGCTCCTACAATGAGCAGTTCTTC. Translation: CASSLRLAVSSYNEQFF. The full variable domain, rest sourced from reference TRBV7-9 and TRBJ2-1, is DTGVSQNPRHKITKRGQNVTFRCDPISEHNRLYWYRQTLGQGPEFLTYFQNEAQLEKSRLLSDRFSAERPKGSFSTLEIQRTEQGDSAMYLCASSLRLAVSSYNEQFFGPGTRLTVL.

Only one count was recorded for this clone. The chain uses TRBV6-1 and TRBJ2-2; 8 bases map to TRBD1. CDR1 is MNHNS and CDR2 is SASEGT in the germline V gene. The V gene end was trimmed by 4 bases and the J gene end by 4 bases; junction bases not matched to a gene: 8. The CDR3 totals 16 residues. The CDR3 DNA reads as TGTGCCAGCAGTGGAGACAGGGGTGGCGGCACCGGGGAGCTGTTTTTT. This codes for CASSGDRGGGTGELFF.

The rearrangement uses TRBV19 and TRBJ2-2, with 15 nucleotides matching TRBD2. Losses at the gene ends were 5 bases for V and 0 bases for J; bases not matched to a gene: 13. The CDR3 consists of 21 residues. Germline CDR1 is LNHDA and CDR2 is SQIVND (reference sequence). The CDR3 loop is CASSPPLGLAGGSANTGELFF. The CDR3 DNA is TGTGCCAGTAGTCCCCCCCTCGGACTAGCGGGAGGGTCGGCGAACACCGGGGAGCTGTTTTTT.

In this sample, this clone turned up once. The CDR3 DNA follows: TGCGCCAGCAGCCAAGAGGAACCGGGCAGGGCAAATGGGGCCCGGATTTCACCCCTCCACTTT. Protein product: CASSQEEPGRANGARISPLHF. The rearrangement uses TRBV4-3 and TRBJ1-6; D possibly corresponds to TRBD1 (5 bases). Per the germline V gene, CDR1 is LGHNA and CDR2 is YSLEER. V gave up 0 bases and J gave up 9 bases, with 30 bases separating them. CDR3 length equals 21 residues.

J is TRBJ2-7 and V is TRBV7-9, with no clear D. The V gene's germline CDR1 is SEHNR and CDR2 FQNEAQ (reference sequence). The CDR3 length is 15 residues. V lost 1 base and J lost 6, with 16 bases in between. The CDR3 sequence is CASSLGPVMASEQYF. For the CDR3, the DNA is TGTGCCAGCAGCTTAGGCCCTGTGATGGCAAGCGAGCAGTACTTC.

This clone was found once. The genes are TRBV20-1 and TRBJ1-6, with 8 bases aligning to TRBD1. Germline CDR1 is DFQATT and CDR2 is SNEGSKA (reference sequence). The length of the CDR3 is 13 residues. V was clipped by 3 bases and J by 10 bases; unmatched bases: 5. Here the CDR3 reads CSASTQGASPLHF. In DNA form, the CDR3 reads TGCAGTGCTAGTACCCAGGGGGCCTCACCCCTCCACTTT.

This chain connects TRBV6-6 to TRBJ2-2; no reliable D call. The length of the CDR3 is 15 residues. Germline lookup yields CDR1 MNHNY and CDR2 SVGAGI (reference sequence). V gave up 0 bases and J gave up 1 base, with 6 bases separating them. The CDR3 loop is CASSYSRVNTGELFF. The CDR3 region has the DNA TGTGCCAGCAGTTACTCTCGGGTGAACACCGGGGAGCTGTTTTTT.

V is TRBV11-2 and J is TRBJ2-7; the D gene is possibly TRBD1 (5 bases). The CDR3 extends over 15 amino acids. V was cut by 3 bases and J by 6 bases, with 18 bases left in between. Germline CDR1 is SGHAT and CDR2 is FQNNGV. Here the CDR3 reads CASSFGAGFVSEQYF. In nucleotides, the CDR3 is TGTGCCAGCAGCTTTGGGGCAGGGTTTGTCAGCGAGCAGTACTTC.

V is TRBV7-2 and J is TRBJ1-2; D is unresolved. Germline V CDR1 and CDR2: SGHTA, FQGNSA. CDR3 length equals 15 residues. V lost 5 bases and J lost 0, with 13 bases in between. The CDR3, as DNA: TGTGCCAGCAGCATTTTCGCGGGAGCTAACTATGGCTACACCTTC. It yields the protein CASSIFAGANYGYTF.

The CDR3 nucleotides are TGTGCCAGCAGCTTTGCACAGTACAATGAGCAGTTCTTC. Residues: CASSFAQYNEQFF. The rearrangement uses TRBV11-2 and TRBJ2-1; D call uncertain. Trimming stripped 3 bases from V and 4 bases from J, with 7 bases between. Germline assignment: CDR1 SGHAT and CDR2 FQNNGV. The CDR3 has 13 amino acids.

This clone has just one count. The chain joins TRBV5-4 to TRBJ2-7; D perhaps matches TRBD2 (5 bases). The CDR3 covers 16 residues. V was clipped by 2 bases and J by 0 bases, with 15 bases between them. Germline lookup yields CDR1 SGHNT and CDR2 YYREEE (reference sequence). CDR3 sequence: CASSFTLGLTSYEQYF. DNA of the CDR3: TGTGCCAGCAGCTTCACGTTAGGACTGACCTCCTACGAGCAGTACTTC.

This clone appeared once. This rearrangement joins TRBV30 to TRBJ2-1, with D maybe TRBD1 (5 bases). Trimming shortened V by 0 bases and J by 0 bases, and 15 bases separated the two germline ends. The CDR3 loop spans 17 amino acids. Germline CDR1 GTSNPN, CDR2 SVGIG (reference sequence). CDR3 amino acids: CAWSVLQGGGSYNEQFF. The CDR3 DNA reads TGTGCCTGGAGTGTACTTCAGGGTGGTGGCTCCTACAATGAGCAGTTCTTC.

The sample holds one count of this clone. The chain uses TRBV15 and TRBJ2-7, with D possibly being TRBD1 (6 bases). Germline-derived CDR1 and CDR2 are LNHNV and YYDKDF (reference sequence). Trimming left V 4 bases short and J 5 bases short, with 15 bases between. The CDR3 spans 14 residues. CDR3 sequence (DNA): TGTGCCACCAGCACGCGGCAGGGGATCCACGAGCAGTACTTC. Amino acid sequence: CATSTRQGIHEQYF.

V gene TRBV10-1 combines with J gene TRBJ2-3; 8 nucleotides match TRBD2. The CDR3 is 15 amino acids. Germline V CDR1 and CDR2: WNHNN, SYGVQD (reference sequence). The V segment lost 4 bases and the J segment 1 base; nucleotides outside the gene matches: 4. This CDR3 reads CASSGGLVGTDTQYF. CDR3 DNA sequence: TGCGCCAGCAGTGGGGGACTAGTGGGCACAGATACGCAGTATTTT.

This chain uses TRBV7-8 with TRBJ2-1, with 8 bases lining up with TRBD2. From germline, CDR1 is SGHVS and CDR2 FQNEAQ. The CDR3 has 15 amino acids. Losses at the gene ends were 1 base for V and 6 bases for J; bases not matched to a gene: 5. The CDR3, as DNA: TGTGCCAGCAGCTTAGTACAGCGGGAGAGCAATGAGCAGTTCTTC. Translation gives CASSLVQRESNEQFF.

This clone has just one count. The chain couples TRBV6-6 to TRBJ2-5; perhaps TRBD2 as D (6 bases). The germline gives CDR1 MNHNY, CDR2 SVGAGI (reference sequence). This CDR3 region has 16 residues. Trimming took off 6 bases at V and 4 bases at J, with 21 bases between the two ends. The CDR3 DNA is TGTGCCAGCAGAAGCGCTCGGGAGCTGAGGGGAGAGACCCAGTACTTC. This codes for CASRSARELRGETQYF.

The CDR3 loop reads CASSPRQGALSEQYF. The CDR3 nucleotides are TGTGCCAGCAGCCCCAGACAGGGGGCGCTTTCCGAGCAGTACTTC. V usage is TRBV9 and J usage is TRBJ2-7; 10 bases are a match to TRBD1. This CDR3 has 15 amino acids. Germline trimming cut 4 bases from V and 6 bases from J; bases unmatched to any gene: 10. Looked up from germline, CDR1 is SGDLS and CDR2 is YYNGEE.

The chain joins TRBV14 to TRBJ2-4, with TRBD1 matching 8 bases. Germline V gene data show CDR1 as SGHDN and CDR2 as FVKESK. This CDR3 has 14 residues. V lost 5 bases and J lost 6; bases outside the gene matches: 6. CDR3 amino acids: CASSNRGSTNIQYF. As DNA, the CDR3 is TGTGCCAGCAGCAACAGGGGGTCCACAAACATTCAGTACTTC.

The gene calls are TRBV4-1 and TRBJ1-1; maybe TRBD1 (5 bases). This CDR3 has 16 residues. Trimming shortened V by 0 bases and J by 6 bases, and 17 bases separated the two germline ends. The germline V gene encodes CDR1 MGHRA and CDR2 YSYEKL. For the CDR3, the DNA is TGCGCCAGCAGCCAAGAACGGGGACTCCTTGGGGCTGAAGCTTTCTTT. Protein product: CASSQERGLLGAEAFF.